This T cell receptor beta chain comes out of a study of shared clonotypes between healthy human individuals. All donors were Caucasian adults living in Nashville, Tennessee. With unsorted samples, genomic DNA was obtained from tens of millions of PBMCs. The assay was immunoSEQ multiplex PCR, and TCRdb's table has in-frame clones only and misses some. The sample records hundreds of thousands of clones, roughly four fifths being singletons. The sequence came from a middle-aged woman in good health. Some clones in this sample may be carry-over from other donors' samples. Sequencing input: PBMCs.

The CDR3 reads CAWSVQLRLAGVEQYF. In DNA form, the CDR3 reads TGTGCCTGGAGTGTACAGTTGAGACTAGCGGGAGTTGAGCAGTACTTC. The rearrangement uses TRBV30 and TRBJ2-7, with TRBD2 matching over 12 bases. This CDR3 spans 16 amino acids. CDR1 GTSNPN and CDR2 SVGIG come from the germline V gene (reference sequence). Trimming took 0 bases from V and 7 from J; bases not matched to a gene: 10.